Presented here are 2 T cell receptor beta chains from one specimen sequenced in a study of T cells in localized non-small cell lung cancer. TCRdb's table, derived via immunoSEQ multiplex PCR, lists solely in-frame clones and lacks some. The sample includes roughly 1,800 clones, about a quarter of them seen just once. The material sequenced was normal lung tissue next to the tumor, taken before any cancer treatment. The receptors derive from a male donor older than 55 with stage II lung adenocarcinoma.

The CDR3 region is CASSLNRQLGEKLFF. The CDR3 DNA is TGCGCCAGCAGCTTGAACCGACAGTTGGGTGAAAAACTGTTTTTT. The rearrangement uses TRBV5-1 and TRBJ1-4; perhaps TRBD1 as D (5 bases). The germline gives CDR1 SGHRS, CDR2 YFSETQ. CDR3 length: 15 amino acids. Trimming stripped 1 base from V and 7 bases from J, with 14 bases between.

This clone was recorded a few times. In DNA, the CDR3 is TGTGCCAGCAGCCAACGGAAAGGGAGCTCCTACAATGAGCAGTTCTTC. It translates to CASSQRKGSSYNEQFF. This chain joins TRBV14 and TRBJ2-1, with D tentatively TRBD2 (5 bases). Between the trimmed V and J ends, which lost 2 bases and 0 bases, there was a span of 11 bases. The CDR3 totals 16 residues. The germline V gene encodes CDR1 SGHDN and CDR2 FVKESK.